The entry below describes one T cell receptor beta chain. Its antigen is not known. CDR3 length: 15 residues. CDR1 is KGHSH, CDR2 LQKENI, per germline. The V and J ends lost 0 bases and 4 bases respectively, with 10 bases between them. The sample comes from a study of cytomegalovirus exposure and HLA in healthy donors. Regarding the study as a whole: Exclusion applied to some V segments, including TRBV6-2 and TRBV6-3, as they were indistinguishable.

PCR was performed using 60 Vbeta and 13 Jbeta primers. Clones were sequenced by immunoSEQ multiplex PCR, and TCRdb holds only the in-frame ones, with some missing. The sample lists roughly 150,000 clones, about 85% occurring once. This clonotype was sampled from a man between 45 and 60 years old in good health and CMV-seropositive. Specimen: PBMCs. This chain links TRBV18 with TRBJ1-5; D is unresolved. The CDR3 protein is CASSPPGPKNQPQHF. Written as DNA, the CDR3 is TGTGCCAGCTCACCACCGGGCCCAAAAAATCAGCCCCAGCATTTT.